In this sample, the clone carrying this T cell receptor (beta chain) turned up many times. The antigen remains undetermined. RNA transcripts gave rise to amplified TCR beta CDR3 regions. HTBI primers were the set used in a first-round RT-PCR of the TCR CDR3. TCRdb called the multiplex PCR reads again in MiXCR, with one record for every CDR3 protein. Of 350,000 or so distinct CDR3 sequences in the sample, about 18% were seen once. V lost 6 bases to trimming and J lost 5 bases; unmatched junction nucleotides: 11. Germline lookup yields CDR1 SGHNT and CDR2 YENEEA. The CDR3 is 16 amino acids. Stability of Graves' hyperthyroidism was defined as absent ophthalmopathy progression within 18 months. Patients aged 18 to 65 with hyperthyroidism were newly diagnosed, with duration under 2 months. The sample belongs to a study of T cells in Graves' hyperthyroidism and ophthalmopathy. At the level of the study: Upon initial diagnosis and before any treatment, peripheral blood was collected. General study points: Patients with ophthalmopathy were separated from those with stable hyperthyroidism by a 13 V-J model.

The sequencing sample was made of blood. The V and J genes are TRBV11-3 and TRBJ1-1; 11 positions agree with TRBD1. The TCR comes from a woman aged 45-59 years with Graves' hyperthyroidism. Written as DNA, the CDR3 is TGTGCCAGCAGACCGCGCCGGACAGGGGGCAAAACTGAAGCTTTCTTT. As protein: CASRPRRTGGKTEAFF.